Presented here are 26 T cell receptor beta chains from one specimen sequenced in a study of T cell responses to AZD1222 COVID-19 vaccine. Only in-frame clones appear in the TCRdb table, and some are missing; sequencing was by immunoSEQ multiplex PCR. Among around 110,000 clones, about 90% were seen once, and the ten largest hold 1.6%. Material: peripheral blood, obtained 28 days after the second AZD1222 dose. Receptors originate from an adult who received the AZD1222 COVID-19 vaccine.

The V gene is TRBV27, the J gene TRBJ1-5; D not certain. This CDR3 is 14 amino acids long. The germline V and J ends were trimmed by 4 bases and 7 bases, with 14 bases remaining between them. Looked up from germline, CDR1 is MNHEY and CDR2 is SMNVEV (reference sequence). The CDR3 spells CASSSLTAGQPQHF. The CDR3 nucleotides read TGTGCCAGCAGTTCCTTAACAGCTGGGCAGCCCCAGCATTTT.

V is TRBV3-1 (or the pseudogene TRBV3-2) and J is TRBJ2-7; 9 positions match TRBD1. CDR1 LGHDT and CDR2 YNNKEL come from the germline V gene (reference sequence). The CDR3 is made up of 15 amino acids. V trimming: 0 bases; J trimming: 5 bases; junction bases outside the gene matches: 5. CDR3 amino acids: CASSQDLTGGDEQYF. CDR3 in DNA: TGTGCCAGCAGCCAAGATTTGACAGGGGGGGACGAGCAGTACTTC.

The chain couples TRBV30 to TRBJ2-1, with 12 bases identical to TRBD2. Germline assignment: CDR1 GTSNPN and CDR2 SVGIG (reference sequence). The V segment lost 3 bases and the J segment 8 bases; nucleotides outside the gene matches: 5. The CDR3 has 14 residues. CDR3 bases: TGTGCCTGGAGGCCGGGACTAGCGGGTTATGAGCAGTTCTTC. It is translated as CAWRPGLAGYEQFF.

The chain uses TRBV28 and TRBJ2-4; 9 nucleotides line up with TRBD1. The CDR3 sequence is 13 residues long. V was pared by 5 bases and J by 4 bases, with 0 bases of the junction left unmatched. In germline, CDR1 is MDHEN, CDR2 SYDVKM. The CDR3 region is CASSGTGKNIQYF. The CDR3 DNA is TGTGCCAGCAGTGGGACAGGGAAAAACATTCAGTACTTC.

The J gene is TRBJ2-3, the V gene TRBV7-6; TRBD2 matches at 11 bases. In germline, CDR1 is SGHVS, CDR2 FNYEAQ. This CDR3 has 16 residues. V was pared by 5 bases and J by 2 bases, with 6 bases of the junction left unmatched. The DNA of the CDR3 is TGTGCCAGCAGCGCCCGACTAGCGGGGCCCACAGATACGCAGTATTTT. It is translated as CASSARLAGPTDTQYF. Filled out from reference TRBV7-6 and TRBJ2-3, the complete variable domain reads GAGVSQSPRYKVTKRGQDVALRCDPISGHVSLYWYRQALGQGPEFLTYFNYEAQQDKSGLPNDRFSAERPEGSISTLTIQRTEQRDSAMYRCASSARLAGPTDTQYFGPGTRLTVL.

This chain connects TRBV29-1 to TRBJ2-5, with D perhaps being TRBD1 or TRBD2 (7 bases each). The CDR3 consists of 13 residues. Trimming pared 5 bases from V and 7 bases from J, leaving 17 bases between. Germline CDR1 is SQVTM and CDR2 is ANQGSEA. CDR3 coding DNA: TGCAGCGTTCCTCCCACAGGGGAGGGGACCCAGTACTTC. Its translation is CSVPPTGEGTQYF.

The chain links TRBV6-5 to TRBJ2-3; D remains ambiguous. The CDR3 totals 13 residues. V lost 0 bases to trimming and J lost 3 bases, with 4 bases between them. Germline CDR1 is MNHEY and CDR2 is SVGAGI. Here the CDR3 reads CASSYSVTDTQYF. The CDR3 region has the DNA TGTGCCAGCAGTTACTCAGTAACAGATACGCAGTATTTT.

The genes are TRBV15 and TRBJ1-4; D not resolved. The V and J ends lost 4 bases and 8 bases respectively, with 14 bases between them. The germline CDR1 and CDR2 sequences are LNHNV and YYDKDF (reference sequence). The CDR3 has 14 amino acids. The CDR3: CATSMYGSREKLFF. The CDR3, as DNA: TGTGCCACCAGCATGTACGGATCCAGAGAAAAACTGTTTTTT.

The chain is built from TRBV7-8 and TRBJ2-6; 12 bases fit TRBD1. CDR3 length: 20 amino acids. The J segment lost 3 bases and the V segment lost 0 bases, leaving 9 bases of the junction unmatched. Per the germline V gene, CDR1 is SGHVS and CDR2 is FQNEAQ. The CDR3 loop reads CASSLARIGTGGFGANVLTF. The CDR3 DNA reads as TGTGCCAGCAGCTTAGCGCGGATCGGGACAGGGGGCTTTGGGGCCAACGTCCTGACTTTC.

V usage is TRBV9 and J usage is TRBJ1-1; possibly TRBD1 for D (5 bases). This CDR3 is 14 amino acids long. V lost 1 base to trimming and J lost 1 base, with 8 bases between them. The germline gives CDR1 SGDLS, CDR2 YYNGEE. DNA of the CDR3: TGTGCCAGCAGCGTACAGGGAAAGAACACTGAAGCTTTCTTT. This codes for CASSVQGKNTEAFF.

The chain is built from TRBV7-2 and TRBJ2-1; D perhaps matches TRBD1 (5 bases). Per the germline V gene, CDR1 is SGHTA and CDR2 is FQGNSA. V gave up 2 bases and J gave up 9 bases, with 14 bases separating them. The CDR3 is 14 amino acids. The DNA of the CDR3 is TGTGCCAGCAGCTTATCGAGCGCTCAGGGTGAGCAGTTCTTC. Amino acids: CASSLSSAQGEQFF.

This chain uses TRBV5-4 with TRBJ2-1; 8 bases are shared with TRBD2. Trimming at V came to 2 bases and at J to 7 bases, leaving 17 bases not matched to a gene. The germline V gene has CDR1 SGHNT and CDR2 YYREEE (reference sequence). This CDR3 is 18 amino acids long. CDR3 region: CASSFGQRAGAGLNEQFF. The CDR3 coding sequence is TGTGCCAGCAGCTTTGGGCAGAGAGCGGGAGCGGGACTTAATGAGCAGTTCTTC. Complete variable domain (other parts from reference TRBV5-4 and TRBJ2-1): ETGVTQSPTHLIKTRGQQVTLRCSSQSGHNTVSWYQQALGQGPQFIFQYYREEENGRGNFPPRFSGLQFPNYSSELNVNALELDDSALYLCASSFGQRAGAGLNEQFFGPGTRLTVL.

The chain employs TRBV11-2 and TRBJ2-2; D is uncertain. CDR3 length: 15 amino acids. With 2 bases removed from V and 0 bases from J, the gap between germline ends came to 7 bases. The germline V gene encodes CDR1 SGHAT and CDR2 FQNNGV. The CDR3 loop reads CASSLWEANTGELFF. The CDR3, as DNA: TGTGCCAGCAGCTTATGGGAAGCGAACACCGGGGAGCTGTTTTTT.

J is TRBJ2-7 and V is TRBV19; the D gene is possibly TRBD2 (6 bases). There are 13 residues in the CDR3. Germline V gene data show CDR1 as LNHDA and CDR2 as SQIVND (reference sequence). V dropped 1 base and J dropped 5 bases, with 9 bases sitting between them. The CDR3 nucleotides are TGTGCCAGTAGTATAGGGGGAGGCGACGAGCAGTACTTC. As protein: CASSIGGGDEQYF.

The CDR3 here is CASSLYQDYGYTF. Here the CDR3 DNA reads TGTGCCAGCAGTTTATATCAGGACTATGGCTACACCTTC. The chain employs TRBV27 and TRBJ1-2; D unresolved. Trimming pared 1 base from V and 3 bases from J, leaving 6 bases between. This CDR3 comprises 13 residues. The germline gives CDR1 MNHEY, CDR2 SMNVEV (reference sequence).

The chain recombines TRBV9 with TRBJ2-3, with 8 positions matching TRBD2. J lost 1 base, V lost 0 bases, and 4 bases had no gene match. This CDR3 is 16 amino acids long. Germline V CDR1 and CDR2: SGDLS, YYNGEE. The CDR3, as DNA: TGTGCCAGCAGCGTAGCTGCGGGGGGCGGCACAGATACGCAGTATTTT. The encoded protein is CASSVAAGGGTDTQYF.

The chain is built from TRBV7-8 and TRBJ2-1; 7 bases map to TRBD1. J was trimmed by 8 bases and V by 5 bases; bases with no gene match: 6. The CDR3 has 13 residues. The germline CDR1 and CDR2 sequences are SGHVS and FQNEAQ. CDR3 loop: CASSRNRGDEQFF. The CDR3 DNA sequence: TGTGCCAGCAGCCGAAACAGGGGAGATGAGCAGTTCTTC.

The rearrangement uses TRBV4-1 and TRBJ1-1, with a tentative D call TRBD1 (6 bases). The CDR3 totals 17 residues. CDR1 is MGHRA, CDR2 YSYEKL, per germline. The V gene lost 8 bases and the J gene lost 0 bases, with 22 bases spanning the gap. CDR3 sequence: CASDHTTGPVMNTEAFF. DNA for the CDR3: TGCGCCAGCGACCATACTACAGGGCCCGTCATGAACACTGAAGCTTTCTTT.

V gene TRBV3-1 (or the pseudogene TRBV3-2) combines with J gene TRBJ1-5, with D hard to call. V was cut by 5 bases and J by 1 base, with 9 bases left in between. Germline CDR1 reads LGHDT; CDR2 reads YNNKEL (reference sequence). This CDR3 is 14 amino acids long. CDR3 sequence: CASSSGLSNQPQHF. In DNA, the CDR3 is TGTGCCAGCAGCTCCGGACTGAGCAATCAGCCCCAGCATTTT.

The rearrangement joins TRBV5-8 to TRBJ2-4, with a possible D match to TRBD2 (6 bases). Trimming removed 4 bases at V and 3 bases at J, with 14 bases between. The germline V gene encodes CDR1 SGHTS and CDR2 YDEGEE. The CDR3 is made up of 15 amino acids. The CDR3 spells CASSPLEAGKNIQYF. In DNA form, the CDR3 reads TGTGCCAGCAGCCCTCTGGAAGCGGGCAAAAACATTCAGTACTTC.

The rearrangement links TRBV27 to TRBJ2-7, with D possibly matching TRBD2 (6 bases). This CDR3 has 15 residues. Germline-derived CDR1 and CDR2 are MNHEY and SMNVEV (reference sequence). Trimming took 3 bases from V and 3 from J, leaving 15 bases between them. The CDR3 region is CASSLLPSDFYEQYF. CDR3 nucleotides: TGTGCCAGCAGTTTGTTGCCTAGCGACTTCTACGAGCAGTACTTC.

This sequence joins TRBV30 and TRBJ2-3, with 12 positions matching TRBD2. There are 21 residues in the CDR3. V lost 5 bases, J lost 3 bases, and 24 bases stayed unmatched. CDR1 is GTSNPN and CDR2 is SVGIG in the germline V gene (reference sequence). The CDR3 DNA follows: TGTGCCTGGGGATACCCTATCCGGAGGACTAGCGGGACAAATAGGACAGATACGCAGTATTTT. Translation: CAWGYPIRRTSGTNRTDTQYF.

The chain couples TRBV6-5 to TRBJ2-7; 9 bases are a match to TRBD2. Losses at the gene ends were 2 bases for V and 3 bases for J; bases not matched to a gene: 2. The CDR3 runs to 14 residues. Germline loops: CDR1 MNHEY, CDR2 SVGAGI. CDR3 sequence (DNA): TGTGCCAGCAGTTACGCTAGCGGGGACTACGAGCAGTACTTC. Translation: CASSYASGDYEQYF.

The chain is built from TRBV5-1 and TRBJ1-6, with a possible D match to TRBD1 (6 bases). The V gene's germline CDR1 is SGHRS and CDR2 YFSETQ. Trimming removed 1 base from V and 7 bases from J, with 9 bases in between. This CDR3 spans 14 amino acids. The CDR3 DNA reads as TGCGCCAGCAGCTTGACAGGGTGGAATTCACCCCTCCACTTT. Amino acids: CASSLTGWNSPLHF.

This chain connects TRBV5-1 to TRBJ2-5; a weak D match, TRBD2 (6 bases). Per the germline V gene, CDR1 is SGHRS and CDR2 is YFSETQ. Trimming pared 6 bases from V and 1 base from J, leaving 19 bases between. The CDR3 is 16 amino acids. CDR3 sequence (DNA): TGCGCCAGCATTGCCGGGAGCTGGGGCTCCCAAGAGACCCAGTACTTC. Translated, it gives CASIAGSWGSQETQYF.

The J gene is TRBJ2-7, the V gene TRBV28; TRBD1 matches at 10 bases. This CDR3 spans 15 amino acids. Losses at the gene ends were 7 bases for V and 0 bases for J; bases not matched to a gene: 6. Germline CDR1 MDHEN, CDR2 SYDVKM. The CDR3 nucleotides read TGTGCCAGCATGACGAGGGACAGGGGCTCCTACGAGCAGTACTTC. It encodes CASMTRDRGSYEQYF.